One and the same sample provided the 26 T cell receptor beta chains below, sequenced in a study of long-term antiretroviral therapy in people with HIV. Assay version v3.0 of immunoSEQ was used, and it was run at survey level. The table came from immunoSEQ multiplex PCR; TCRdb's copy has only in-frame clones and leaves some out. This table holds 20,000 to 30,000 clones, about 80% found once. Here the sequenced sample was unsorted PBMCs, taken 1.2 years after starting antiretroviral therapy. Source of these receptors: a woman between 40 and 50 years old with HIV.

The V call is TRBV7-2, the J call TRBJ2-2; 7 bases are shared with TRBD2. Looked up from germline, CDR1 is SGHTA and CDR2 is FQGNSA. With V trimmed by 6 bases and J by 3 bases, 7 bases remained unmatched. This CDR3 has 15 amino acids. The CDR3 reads CASRSGRTDTGELFF. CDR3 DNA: TGTGCCAGCAGGTCCGGGAGGACCGACACCGGGGAGCTGTTTTTT.

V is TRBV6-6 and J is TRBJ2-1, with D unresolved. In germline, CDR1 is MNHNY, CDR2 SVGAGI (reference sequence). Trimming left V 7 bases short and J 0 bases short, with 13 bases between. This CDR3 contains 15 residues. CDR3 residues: CASNRQRSSYNEQFF. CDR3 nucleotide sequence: TGTGCCAGCAACAGACAACGAAGCTCCTACAATGAGCAGTTCTTC.

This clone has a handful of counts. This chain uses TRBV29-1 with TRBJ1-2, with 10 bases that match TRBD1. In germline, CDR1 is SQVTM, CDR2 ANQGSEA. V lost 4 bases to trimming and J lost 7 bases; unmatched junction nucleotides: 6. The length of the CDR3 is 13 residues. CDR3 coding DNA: TGCAGCGTTGCAATCGGACAGGGGGGTGGCTACACCTTC. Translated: CSVAIGQGGGYTF.

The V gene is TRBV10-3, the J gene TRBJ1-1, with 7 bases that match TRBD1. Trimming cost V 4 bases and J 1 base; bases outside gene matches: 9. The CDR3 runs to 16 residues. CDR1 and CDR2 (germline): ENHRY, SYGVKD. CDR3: CAISGRAGTANTEAFF. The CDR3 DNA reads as TGTGCCATCAGTGGAAGGGCCGGGACAGCGAACACTGAAGCTTTCTTT.

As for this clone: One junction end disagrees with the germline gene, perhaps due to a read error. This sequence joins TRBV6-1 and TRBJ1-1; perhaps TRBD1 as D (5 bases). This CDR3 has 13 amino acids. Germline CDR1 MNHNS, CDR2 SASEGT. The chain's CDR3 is CATSSRGRSEAFF. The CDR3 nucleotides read TGTGCCACCAGTTCGAGGGGTCGGAGTGAAGCTTTCTTT.

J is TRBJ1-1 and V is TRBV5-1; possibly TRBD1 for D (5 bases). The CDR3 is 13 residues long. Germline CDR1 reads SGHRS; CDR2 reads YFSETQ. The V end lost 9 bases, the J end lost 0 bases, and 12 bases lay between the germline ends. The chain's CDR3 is CATSWGLNTEAFF. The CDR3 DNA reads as TGCGCCACGTCGTGGGGCCTGAACACTGAAGCTTTCTTT.

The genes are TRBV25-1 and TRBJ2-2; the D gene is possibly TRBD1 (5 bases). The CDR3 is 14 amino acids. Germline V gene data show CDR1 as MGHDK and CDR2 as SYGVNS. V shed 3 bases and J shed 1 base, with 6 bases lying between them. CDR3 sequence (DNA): TGTGCCAGCAGTGAGACAGTGAACACCGGGGAGCTGTTTTTT. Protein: CASSETVNTGELFF.

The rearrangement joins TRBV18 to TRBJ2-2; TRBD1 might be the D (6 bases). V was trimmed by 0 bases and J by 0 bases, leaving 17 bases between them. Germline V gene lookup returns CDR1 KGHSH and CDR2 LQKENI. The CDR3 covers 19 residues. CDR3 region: CASSPPRTAKPTNTGELFF. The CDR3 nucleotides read TGTGCCAGCTCACCACCTAGGACAGCCAAGCCCACGAACACCGGGGAGCTGTTTTTT.

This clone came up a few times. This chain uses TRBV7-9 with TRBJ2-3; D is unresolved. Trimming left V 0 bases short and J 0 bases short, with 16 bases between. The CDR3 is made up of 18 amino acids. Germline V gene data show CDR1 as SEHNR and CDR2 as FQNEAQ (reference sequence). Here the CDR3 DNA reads TGTGCCAGCAGCTTAGCACTCCTTGTACCGCTTAGCACAGATACGCAGTATTTT. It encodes CASSLALLVPLSTDTQYF.

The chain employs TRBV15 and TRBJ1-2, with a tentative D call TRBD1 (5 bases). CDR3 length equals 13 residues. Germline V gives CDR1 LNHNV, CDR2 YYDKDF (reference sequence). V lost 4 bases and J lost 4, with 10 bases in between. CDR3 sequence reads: CATSTGESYGYTF. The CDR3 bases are TGTGCCACCAGCACGGGGGAAAGCTATGGCTACACCTTC.

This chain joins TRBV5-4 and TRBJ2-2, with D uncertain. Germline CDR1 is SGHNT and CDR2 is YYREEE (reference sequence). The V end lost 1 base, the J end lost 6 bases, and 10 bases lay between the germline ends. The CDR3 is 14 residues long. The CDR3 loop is CASSLRVSPGELFF. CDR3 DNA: TGTGCCAGCAGCTTGCGCGTTTCGCCCGGGGAGCTGTTTTTT.

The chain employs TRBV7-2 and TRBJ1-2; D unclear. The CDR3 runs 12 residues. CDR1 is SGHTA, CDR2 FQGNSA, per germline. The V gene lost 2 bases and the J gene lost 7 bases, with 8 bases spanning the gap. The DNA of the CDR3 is TGTGCCAGCAGCTTATATAGTCGTGGCTACACCTTC. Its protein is CASSLYSRGYTF.

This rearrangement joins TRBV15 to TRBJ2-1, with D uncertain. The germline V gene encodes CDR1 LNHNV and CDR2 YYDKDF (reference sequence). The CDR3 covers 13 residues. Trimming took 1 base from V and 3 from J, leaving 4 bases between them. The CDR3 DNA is TGTGCCACCAGCAGAGGGGGCTACAATGAGCAGTTCTTC. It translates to CATSRGGYNEQFF.

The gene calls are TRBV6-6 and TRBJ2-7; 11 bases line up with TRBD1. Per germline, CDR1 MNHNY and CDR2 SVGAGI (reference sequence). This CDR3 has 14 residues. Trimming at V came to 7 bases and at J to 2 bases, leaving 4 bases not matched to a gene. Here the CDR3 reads CASTWGQGAYEQYF. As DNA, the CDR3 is TGTGCCAGCACCTGGGGACAGGGGGCCTACGAGCAGTACTTC.

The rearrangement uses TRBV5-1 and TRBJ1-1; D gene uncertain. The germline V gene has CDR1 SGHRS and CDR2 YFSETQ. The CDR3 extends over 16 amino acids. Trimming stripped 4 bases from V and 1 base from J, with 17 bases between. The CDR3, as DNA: TGCGCCAGCAGCGAAACGGGAGCGGGATCGAACACTGAAGCTTTCTTT. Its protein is CASSETGAGSNTEAFF. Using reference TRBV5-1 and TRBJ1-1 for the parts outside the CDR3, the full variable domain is KAGVTQTPRYLIKTRGQQVTLSCSPISGHRSVSWYQQTPGQGLQFLFEYFSETQRNKGNFPGRFSGRQFSNSRSEMNVSTLELGDSALYLCASSETGAGSNTEAFFGQGTRLTVV.

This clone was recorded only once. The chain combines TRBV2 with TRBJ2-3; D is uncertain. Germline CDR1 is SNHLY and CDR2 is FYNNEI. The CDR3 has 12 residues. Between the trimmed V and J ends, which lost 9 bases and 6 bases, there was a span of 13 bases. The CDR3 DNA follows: TGTGCCAGTAGATTTAGTCGGGATACGCAGTATTTT. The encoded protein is CASRFSRDTQYF.

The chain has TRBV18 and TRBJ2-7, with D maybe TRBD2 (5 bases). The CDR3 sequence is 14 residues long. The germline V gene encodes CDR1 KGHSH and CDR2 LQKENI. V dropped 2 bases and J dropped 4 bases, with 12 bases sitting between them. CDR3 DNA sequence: TGTGCCAGCTCACCATCGGACCGCGGGTACGAGCAGTACTTC. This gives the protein CASSPSDRGYEQYF. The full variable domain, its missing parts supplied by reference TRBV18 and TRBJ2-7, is NAGVMQNPRHLVRRRGQEARLRCSPMKGHSHVYWYRQLPEEGLKFMVYLQKENIIDESGMPKERFSAEFPKEGPSILRIQQVVRGDSAAYFCASSPSDRGYEQYFGPGTRLTVT.

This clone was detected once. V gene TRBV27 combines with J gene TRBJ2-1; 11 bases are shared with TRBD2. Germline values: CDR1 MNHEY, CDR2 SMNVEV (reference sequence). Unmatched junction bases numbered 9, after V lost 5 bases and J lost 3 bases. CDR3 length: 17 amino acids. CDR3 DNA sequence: TGTGCCAGCAGTCCTCTTCTCCTAGCGGGAGGCTACAATGAGCAGTTCTTC. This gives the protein CASSPLLLAGGYNEQFF.

The CDR3 is CASRLDNGNTIYF. DNA for the CDR3: TGTGCCAGCAGGCTGGACAATGGAAACACCATATATTTT. This chain joins TRBV2 and TRBJ1-3; perhaps TRBD1 as D (5 bases). V gave up 6 bases and J gave up 3 bases, with 9 bases separating them. The germline gives CDR1 SNHLY, CDR2 FYNNEI. The CDR3 loop spans 13 amino acids.

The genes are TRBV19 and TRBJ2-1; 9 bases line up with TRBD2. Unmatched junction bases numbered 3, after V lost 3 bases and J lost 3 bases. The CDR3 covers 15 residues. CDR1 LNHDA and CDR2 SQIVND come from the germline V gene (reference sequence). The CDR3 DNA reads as TGTGCCAGTAGTATGGTGACTAGCGGCTACAATGAGCAGTTCTTC. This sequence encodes CASSMVTSGYNEQFF.

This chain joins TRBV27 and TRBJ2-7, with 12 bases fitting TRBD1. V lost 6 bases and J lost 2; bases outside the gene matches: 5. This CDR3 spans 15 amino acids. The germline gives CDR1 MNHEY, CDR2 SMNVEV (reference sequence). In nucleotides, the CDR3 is TGTGCCAGCAGCCGGGACAGGGGGCCAGCCTACGAGCAGTACTTC. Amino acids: CASSRDRGPAYEQYF.

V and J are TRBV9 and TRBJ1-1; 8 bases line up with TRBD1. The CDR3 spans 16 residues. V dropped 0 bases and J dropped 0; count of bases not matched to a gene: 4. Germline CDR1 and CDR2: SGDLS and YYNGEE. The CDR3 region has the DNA TGTGCCAGCAGCGTAGGACAGGGGTCCCTGAACACTGAAGCTTTCTTT. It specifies CASSVGQGSLNTEAFF.

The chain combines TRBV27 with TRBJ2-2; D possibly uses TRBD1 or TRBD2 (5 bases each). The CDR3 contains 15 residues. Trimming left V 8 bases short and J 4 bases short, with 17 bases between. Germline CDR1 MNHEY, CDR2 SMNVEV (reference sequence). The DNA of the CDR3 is TGTGCCAGCTCTACCGGGACGCGTAGCACCGGGGAGCTGTTTTTT. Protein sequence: CASSTGTRSTGELFF.

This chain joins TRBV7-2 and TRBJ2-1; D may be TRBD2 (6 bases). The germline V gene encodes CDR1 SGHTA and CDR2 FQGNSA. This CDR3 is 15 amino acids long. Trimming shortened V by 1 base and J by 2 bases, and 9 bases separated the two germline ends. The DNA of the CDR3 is TGTGCCAGCAGCTTAGACGGGAGAACCTACAATGAGCAGTTCTTC. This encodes CASSLDGRTYNEQFF.

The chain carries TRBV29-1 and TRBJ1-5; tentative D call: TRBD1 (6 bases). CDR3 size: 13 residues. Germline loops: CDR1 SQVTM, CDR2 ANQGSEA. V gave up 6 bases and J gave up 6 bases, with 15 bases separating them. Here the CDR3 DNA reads TGCAGCGTGATGGCCGGGACAACTCAGCCCCAGCATTTT. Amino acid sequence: CSVMAGTTQPQHF.

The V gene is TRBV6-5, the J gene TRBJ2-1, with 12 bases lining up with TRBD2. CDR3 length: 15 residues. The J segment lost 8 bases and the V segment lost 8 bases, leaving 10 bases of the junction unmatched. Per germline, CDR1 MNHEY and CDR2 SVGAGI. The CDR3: CASCSSSGRADEQFF. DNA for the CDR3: TGTGCCAGCTGCTCATCTAGCGGGAGGGCAGATGAGCAGTTCTTC.